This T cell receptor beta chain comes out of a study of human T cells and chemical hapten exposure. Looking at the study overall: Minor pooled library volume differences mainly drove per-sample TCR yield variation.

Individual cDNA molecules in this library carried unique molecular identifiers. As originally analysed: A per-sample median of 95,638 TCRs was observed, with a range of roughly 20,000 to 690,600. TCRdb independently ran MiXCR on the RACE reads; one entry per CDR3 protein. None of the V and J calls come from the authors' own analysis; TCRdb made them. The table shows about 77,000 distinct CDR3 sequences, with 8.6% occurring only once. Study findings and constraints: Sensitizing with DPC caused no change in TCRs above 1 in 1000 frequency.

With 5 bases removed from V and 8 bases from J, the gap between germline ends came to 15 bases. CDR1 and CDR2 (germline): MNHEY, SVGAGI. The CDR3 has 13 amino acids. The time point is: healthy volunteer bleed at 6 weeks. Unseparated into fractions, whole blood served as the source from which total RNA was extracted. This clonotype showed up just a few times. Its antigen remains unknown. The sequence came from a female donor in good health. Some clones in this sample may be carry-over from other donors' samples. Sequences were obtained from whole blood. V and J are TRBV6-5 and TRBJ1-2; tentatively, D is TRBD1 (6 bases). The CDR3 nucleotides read TGTGCCAGCAGTACAGGGTTCCTGGGGGGCTACACCTTC. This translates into CASSTGFLGGYTF.